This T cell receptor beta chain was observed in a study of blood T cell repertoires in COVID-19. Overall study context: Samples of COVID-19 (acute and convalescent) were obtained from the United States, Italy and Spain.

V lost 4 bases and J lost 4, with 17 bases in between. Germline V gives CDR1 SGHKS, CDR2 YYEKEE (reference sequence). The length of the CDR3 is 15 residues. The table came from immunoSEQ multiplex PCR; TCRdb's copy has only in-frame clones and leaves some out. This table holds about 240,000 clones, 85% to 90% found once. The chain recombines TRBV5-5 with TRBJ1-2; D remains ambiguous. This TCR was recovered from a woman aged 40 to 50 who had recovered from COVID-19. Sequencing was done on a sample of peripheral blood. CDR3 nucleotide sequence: TGTGCCAGCAGCCCGGAGGGAGGGAATGCCTATGGCTACACCTTC. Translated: CASSPEGGNAYGYTF.